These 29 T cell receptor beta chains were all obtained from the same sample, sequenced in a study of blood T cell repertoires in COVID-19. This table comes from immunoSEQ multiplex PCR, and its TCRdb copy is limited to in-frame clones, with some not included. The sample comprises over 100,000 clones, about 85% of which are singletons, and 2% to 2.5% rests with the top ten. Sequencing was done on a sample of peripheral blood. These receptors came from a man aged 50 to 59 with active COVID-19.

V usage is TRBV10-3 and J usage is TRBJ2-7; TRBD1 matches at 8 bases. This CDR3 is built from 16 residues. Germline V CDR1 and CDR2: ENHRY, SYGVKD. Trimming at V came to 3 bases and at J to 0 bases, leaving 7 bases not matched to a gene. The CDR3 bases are TGTGCCATCAGTGAACTCGGGGGACAGGCCTCCTACGAGCAGTACTTC. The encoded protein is CAISELGGQASYEQYF.

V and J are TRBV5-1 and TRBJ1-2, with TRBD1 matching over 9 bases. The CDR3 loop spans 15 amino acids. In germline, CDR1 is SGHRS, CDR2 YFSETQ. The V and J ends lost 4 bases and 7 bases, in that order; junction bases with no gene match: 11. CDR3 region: CASSPSPDRGFGYTF. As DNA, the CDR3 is TGCGCCAGCAGCCCCTCTCCGGACAGGGGATTTGGCTACACCTTC. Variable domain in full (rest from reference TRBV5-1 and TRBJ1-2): KAGVTQTPRYLIKTRGQQVTLSCSPISGHRSVSWYQQTPGQGLQFLFEYFSETQRNKGNFPGRFSGRQFSNSRSEMNVSTLELGDSALYLCASSPSPDRGFGYTFGSGTRLTVV.

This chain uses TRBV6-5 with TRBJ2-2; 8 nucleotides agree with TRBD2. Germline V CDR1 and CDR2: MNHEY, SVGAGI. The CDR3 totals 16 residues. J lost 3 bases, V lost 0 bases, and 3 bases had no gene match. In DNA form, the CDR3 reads TGTGCCAGCAGTTACTCAGGACTAGCTGACACCGGGGAGCTGTTTTTT. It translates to CASSYSGLADTGELFF.

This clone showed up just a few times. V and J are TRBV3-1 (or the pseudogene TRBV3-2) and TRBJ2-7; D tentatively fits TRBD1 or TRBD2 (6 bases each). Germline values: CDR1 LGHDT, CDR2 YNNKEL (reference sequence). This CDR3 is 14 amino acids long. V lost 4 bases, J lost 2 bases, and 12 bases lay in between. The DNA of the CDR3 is TGTGCCAGCAGCCTAGAGGGGGGAACCTACGAGCAGTACTTC. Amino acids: CASSLEGGTYEQYF.

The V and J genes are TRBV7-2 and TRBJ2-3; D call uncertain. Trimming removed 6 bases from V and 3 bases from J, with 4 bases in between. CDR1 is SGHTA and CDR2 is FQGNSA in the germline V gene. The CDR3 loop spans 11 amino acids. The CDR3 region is CASRETDTQYF. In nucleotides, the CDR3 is TGTGCCAGCAGAGAGACAGATACGCAGTATTTT.

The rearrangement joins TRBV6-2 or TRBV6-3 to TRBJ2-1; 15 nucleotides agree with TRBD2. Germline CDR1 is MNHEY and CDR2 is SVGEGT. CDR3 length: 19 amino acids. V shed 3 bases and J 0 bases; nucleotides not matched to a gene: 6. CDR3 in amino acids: CASSYWGLAGGFSYNEQFF. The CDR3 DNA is TGTGCCAGCAGTTATTGGGGACTAGCGGGGGGATTCTCCTACAATGAGCAGTTCTTC.

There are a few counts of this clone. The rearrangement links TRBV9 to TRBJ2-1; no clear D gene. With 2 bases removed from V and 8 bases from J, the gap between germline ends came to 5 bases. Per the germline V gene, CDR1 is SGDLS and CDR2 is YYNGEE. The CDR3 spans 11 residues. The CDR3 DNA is TGTGCCAGCAGCGTTTCATATGAGCAGTTCTTC. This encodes CASSVSYEQFF.

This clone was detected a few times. The CDR3 loop reads CASGSTGGLNTQYF. CDR3 nucleotides: TGTGCCAGTGGGTCAACGGGGGGGCTAAATACGCAGTATTTT. This chain joins TRBV19 and TRBJ2-3; 8 bases agree with TRBD2. J lost 7 bases, V lost 8 bases, and 11 bases had no gene match. In germline, CDR1 is LNHDA, CDR2 SQIVND (reference sequence). The CDR3 totals 14 residues.

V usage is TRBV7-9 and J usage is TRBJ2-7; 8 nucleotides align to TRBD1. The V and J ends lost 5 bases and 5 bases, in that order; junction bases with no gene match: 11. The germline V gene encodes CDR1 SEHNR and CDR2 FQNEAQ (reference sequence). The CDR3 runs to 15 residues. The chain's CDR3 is CASSTSGGAKNEQYF. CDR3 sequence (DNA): TGTGCCAGCAGCACCTCAGGGGGCGCCAAGAACGAGCAGTACTTC.

CDR3 in amino acids: CASSFMARASYEQYF. CDR3 in DNA: TGTGCCAGCAGTTTTATGGCCAGGGCCTCCTACGAGCAGTACTTC. The rearrangement uses TRBV27 and TRBJ2-7; D is perhaps TRBD1 (5 bases). Deletions cut 3 bases from V and 0 bases from J, with 12 bases between. Germline assignment: CDR1 MNHEY and CDR2 SMNVEV (reference sequence). This CDR3 contains 15 residues.

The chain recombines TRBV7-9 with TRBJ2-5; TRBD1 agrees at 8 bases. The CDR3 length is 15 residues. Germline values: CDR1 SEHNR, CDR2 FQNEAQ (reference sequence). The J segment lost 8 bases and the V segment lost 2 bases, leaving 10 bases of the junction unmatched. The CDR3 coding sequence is TGTGCCAGCAGCTTACCAAGGACAGGGAGAGTCACCCAGTACTTC. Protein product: CASSLPRTGRVTQYF.

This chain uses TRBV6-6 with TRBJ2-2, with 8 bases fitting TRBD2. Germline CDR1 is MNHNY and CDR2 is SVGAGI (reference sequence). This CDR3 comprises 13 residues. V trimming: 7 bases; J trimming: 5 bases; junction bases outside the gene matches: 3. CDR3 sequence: CASISGGTGELFF. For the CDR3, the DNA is TGTGCCAGCATCAGCGGGGGAACCGGGGAGCTGTTTTTT.

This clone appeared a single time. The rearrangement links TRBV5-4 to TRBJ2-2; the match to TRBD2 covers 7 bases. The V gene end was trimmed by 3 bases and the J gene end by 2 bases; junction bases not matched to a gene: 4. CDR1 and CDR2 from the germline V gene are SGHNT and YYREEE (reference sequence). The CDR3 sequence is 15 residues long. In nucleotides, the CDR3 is TGTGCCAGCAGCTGGGCTAGCGGAAACACCGGGGAGCTGTTTTTT. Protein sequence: CASSWASGNTGELFF.

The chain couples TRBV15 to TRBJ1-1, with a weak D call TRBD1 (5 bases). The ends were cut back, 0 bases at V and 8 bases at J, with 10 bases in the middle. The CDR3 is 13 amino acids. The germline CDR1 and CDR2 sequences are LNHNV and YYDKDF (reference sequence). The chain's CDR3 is CATSRDLHREAFF. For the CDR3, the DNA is TGTGCCACCAGCAGAGATCTTCACAGGGAAGCTTTCTTT.

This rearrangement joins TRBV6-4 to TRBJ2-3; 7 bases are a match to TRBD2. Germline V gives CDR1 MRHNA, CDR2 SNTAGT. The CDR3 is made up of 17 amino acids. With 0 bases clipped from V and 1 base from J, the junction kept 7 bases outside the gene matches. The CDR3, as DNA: TGTGCCAGCAGTGACTCGGGTCGACGGGGGGGCACAGATACGCAGTATTTT. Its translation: CASSDSGRRGGTDTQYF.

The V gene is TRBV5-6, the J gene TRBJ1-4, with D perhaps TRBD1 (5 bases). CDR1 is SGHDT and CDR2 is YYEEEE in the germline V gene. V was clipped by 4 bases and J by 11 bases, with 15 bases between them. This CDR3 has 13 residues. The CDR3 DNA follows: TGTGCCAGCAGCGACAGACACACAGAGAAACTGTTTTTT. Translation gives CASSDRHTEKLFF.

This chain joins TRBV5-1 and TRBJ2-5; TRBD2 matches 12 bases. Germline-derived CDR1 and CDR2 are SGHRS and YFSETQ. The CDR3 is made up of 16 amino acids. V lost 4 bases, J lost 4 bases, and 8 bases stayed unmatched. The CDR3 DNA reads TGCGCCAGCAGCGGCCTAGCGGGGGGGAGTGGAGAGACCCAGTACTTC. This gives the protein CASSGLAGGSGETQYF.

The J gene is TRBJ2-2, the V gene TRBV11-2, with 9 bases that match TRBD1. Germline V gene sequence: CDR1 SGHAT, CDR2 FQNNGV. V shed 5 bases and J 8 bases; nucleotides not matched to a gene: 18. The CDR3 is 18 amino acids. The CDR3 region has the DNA TGTGCCAGCAGCGACGGGCTCCGACAGGGGGGACTCCTTGGGGAGCTGTTTTTT. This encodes CASSDGLRQGGLLGELFF.

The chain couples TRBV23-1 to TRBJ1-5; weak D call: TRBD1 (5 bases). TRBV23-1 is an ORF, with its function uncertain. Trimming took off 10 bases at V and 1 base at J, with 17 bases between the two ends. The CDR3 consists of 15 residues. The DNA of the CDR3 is TGCGCCAACAACCACCGGGGGTTGAGCAATCAGCCCCAGCATTTT. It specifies CANNHRGLSNQPQHF.

The CDR3 nucleotides read TGTGCCACCAGTGAACCCAAAGAAAGGACAGGGGTCCGCAATCAGCCCCAGCATTTT. It codes for CATSEPKERTGVRNQPQHF. V and J are TRBV24-1 and TRBJ1-5, with 9 bases fitting TRBD1. Germline CDR1 reads KGHDR; CDR2 reads SFDVKD. J was trimmed by 2 bases and V by 4 bases; bases with no gene match: 14. The CDR3 spans 19 residues.

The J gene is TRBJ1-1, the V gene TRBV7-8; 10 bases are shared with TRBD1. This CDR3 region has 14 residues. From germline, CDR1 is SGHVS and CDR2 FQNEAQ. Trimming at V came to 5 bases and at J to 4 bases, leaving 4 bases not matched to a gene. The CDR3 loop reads CASSMTGGITEAFF. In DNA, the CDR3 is TGTGCCAGCAGCATGACAGGGGGCATCACTGAAGCTTTCTTT.

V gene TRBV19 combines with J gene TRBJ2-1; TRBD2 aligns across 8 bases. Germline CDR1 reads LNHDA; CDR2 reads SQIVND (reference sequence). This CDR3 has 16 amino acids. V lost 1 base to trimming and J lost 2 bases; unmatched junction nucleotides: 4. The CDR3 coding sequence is TGTGCCAGTAGTATAGGGGCGGGGGGACCCTACAATGAGCAGTTCTTC. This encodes CASSIGAGGPYNEQFF.

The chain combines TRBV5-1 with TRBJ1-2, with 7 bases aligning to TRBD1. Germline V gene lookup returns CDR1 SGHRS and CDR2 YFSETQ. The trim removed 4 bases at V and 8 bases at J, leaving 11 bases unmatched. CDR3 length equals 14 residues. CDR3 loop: CASSPEGGLGGYTF. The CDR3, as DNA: TGCGCCAGCAGCCCCGAAGGGGGCCTAGGAGGCTACACCTTC. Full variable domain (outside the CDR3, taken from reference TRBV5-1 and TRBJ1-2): KAGVTQTPRYLIKTRGQQVTLSCSPISGHRSVSWYQQTPGQGLQFLFEYFSETQRNKGNFPGRFSGRQFSNSRSEMNVSTLELGDSALYLCASSPEGGLGGYTFGSGTRLTVV.

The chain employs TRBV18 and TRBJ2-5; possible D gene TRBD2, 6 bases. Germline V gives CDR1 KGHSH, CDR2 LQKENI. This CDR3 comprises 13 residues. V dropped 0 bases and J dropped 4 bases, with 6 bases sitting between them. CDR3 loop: CASSPPGGETQYF. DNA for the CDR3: TGTGCCAGCTCACCACCGGGGGGAGAGACCCAGTACTTC.

The CDR3 here is CASSRTGGDYGYTF. Here the CDR3 DNA reads TGTGCCAGCAGTCGGACAGGGGGAGACTATGGCTACACCTTC. J is TRBJ1-2 and V is TRBV6-5; 10 nucleotides line up with TRBD1. This CDR3 region has 14 residues. The ends lost 5 bases at V and 3 bases at J; junction bases unmatched: 3. Germline CDR1 is MNHEY and CDR2 is SVGAGI.

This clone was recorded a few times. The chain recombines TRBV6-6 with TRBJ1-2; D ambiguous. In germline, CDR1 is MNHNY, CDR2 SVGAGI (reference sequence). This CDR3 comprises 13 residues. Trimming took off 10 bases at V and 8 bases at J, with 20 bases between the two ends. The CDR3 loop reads CAISFAGKSGYTF. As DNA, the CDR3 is TGTGCCATCTCCTTCGCGGGCAAGTCCGGCTACACCTTC.

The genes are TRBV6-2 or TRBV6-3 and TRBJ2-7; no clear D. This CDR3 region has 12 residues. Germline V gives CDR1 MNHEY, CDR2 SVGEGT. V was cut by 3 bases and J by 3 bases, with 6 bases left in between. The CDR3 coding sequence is TGTGCCAGCAGTTATAGTCGCTACGAGCAGTACTTC. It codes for CASSYSRYEQYF.

The CDR3 bases are TGTGCCACCACTCCGGTGACAAACTATGGCTACACCTTC. Protein product: CATTPVTNYGYTF. The chain recombines TRBV6-5 with TRBJ1-2; D not certain. The germline V and J ends were trimmed by 10 bases and 2 bases, with 14 bases remaining between them. The germline V gene encodes CDR1 MNHEY and CDR2 SVGAGI. The CDR3 spans 13 residues.

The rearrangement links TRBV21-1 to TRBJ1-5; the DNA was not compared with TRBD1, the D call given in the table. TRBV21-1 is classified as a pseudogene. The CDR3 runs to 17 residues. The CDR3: CASSPRYGGETNQPQHF. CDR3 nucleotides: TGTGCCAGCAGCCCCCGATATGGGGGCGAGACCAATCAGCCCCAGCATTTT.